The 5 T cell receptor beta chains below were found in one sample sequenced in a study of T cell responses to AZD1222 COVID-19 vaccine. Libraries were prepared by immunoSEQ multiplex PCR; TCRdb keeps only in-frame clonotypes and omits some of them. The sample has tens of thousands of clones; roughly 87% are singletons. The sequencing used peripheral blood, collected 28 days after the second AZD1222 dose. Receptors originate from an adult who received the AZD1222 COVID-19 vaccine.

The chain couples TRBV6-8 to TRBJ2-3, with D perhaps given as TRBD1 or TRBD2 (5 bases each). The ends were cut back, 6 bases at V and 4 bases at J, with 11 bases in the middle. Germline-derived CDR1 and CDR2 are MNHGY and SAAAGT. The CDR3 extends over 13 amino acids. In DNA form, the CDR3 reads TGTGCCAGCAGCATTGGGACGGCAGATACGCAGTATTTT. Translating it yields CASSIGTADTQYF.

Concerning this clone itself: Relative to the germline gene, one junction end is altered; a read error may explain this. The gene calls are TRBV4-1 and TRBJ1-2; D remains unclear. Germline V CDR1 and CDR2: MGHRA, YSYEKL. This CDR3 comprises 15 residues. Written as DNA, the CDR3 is TGCGCCAGCGGCCAGACATACACTAGTAACTATGGCTACACCTTC. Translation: CASGQTYTSNYGYTF.

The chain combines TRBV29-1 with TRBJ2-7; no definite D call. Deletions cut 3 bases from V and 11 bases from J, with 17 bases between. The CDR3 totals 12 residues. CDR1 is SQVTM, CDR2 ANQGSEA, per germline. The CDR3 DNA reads TGCAGCGTTGACGGAATGGCAGGACGAAAGTACTTC. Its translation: CSVDGMAGRKYF.

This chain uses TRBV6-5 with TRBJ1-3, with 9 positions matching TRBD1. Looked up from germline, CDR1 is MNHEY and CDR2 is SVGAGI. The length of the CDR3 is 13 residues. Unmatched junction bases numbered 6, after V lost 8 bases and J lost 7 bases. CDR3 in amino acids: CASSPDRGNTIYF. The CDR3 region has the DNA TGTGCCAGCTCTCCAGACAGGGGGAACACCATATATTTT.

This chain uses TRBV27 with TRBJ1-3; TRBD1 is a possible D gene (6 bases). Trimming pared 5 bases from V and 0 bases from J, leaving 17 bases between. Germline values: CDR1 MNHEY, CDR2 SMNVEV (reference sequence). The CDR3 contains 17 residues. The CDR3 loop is CASSPDSFLPSGNTIYF. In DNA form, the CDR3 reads TGTGCCAGCAGTCCGGACAGCTTTCTCCCCTCTGGAAACACCATATATTTT.